One and the same sample provided the 9 T cell receptor beta chains below, sequenced in a study of blood T cell repertoires in COVID-19. Using immunoSEQ multiplex PCR, the repertoire was profiled, and TCRdb retains in-frame clones only, with some absent. The sample consists of over 150,000 clones, roughly 85% of them appearing once. Sequenced material: peripheral blood. These receptors were collected from an older woman with COVID-19, enrolled during active disease.

The chain is built from TRBV24-1 and TRBJ1-1; maybe TRBD1 (5 bases). The ends were cut back, 4 bases at V and 4 bases at J, with 9 bases in the middle. Per the germline V gene, CDR1 is KGHDR and CDR2 is SFDVKD. The CDR3 has 13 residues. CDR3 in DNA: TGTGCCACCAGTGAAGGGGCCCTCACTGAAGCTTTCTTT. Translation: CATSEGALTEAFF.

This clone has more than one count but fewer than ten. The chain uses TRBV3-1 (or the pseudogene TRBV3-2) and TRBJ1-1; no definite D call. The CDR3 is 14 amino acids. V lost 1 base, J lost 5 bases, and 11 bases lay in between. From germline, CDR1 is LGHDT and CDR2 YNNKEL (reference sequence). The CDR3 coding sequence is TGTGCCAGCAGCCAAGTGGGCGGGAGGACTGAAGCTTTCTTT. Translating it yields CASSQVGGRTEAFF.

V usage is TRBV6-5 and J usage is TRBJ1-2; D unclear. CDR3 length: 13 residues. The germline V gene has CDR1 MNHEY and CDR2 SVGAGI. The ends were cut back, 6 bases at V and 4 bases at J, with 12 bases in the middle. Written as DNA, the CDR3 is TGTGCCAGCAGCCCCGAGATGATCTATGGCTACACCTTC. Its protein product is CASSPEMIYGYTF.

This clone was counted a few times. The chain employs TRBV7-8 and TRBJ1-1; D gene uncertain. The CDR3 runs 13 residues. The germline CDR1 and CDR2 sequences are SGHVS and FQNEAQ. Trimming shortened V by 2 bases and J by 13 bases, and 17 bases separated the two germline ends. Here the CDR3 reads CASSLILGGIVFF. CDR3 DNA: TGTGCCAGCAGCTTAATCCTCGGCGGGATAGTTTTCTTT.

The chain links TRBV28 to TRBJ1-1; D is uncertain. Germline-derived CDR1 and CDR2 are MDHEN and SYDVKM. V lost 5 bases, J lost 6 bases, and 16 bases lay in between. The CDR3 is 14 amino acids. CDR3 DNA: TGTGCCAGCAGTCCAACAGTATACAGCTCTGAAGCTTTCTTT. Amino acids: CASSPTVYSSEAFF. The variable domain in full, with the rest retrieved from reference TRBV28 and TRBJ1-1, is DVKVTQSSRYLVKRTGEKVFLECVQDMDHENMFWYRQDPGLGLRLIYFSYDVKMKEKGDIPEGYSVSREKKERFSLILESASTNQTSMYLCASSPTVYSSEAFFGQGTRLTVV.

This clone was picked up a small number of times. This chain links TRBV5-1 with TRBJ1-4, with 8 bases that match TRBD1. The CDR3 is made up of 16 amino acids. V trimming: 4 bases; J trimming: 6 bases; junction bases outside the gene matches: 11. CDR1 and CDR2 (germline): SGHRS, YFSETQ. CDR3 region: CASSPGGRQGYEKLFF. The CDR3 coding sequence is TGCGCCAGCAGCCCCGGAGGCCGACAGGGGTATGAAAAACTGTTTTTT.

V and J are TRBV6-5 and TRBJ2-3; D possibly corresponds to TRBD2 (6 bases). The CDR3 contains 16 residues. Per the germline V gene, CDR1 is MNHEY and CDR2 is SVGAGI. V gave up 4 bases and J gave up 6 bases, with 20 bases separating them. CDR3 nucleotide sequence: TGTGCCAGCAGTTCCCCCCGGAGCGGGCCCGGGGATACGCAGTATTTT. It yields the protein CASSSPRSGPGDTQYF.

The rearrangement joins TRBV3-1 (or the pseudogene TRBV3-2) to TRBJ1-2; 8 nucleotides match TRBD1. V shed 3 bases and J 10 bases; nucleotides not matched to a gene: 4. Per germline, CDR1 LGHDT and CDR2 YNNKEL (reference sequence). This CDR3 has 12 residues. The DNA of the CDR3 is TGTGCCAGCAGCCAGTTACAGGGGGACTACACCTTC. This translates into CASSQLQGDYTF.

The chain has TRBV2 and TRBJ1-2, with a tentative D call TRBD1 (5 bases). V was cut by 7 bases and J by 0 bases, with 12 bases left in between. CDR1 is SNHLY and CDR2 is FYNNEI in the germline V gene. CDR3 length: 14 amino acids. The CDR3: CASNAGGTNYGYTF. The DNA for the CDR3 is TGTGCCAGCAACGCGGGGGGGACTAACTATGGCTACACCTTC.